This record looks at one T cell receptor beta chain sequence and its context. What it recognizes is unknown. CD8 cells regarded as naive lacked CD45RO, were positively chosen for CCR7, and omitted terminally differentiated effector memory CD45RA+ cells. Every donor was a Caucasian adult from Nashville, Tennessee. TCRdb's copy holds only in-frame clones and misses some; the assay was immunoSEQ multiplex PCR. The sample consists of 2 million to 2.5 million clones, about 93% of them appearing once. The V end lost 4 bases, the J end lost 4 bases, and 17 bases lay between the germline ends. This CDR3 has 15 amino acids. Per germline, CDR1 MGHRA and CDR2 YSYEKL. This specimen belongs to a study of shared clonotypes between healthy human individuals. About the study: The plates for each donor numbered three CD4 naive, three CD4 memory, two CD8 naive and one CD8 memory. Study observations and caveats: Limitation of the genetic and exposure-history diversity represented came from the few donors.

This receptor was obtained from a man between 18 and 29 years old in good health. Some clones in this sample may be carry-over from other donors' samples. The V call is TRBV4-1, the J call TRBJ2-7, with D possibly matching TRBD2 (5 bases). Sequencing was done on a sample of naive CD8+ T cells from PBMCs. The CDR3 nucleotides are TGCGCCAGCAGCCCCGGGCCGGGGATAGGGTACGAGCAGTACTTC. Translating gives CASSPGPGIGYEQYF.